This TCR beta chain is from a study of T cells after yellow fever vaccination. On the study more broadly: The SMART-Seq v4 Ultra Low Input method served to prepare the low-cell-number fractions. Study outcomes and limitations: Secondary responses were weaker yet peaked faster, day 5 versus 15. Primary-vaccination clones mostly resurfaced post-booster (around 96% CD4, roughly 90% CD8).

The CDR3 runs 14 residues. V lost 8 bases and J lost 4; bases outside the gene matches: 9. By 5'RACE template switching, TCR cDNA was produced, with a universal primer site and UMIs added in the process. MiXCR, applied by TCRdb to the 5' RACE reads, yields one record per CDR3 protein. The data show 170,000 or so distinct CDR3 sequences, with about a tenth seen just once and under 40% held by the top ten. This clonotype came up a few times. Its cognate antigen is unknown. The starting material was CD8+ T cells sorted from PBMCs, obtained 45 days after the yellow fever booster vaccination. The rearrangement uses TRBV12-3 or TRBV12-4 and TRBJ2-3, with 7 positions matching TRBD2. The TCR sequence derives from a man aged 18 to 30 who received the YFV17D yellow fever vaccine. The CDR3 reads CASAWRGRSDTQYF. The CDR3 nucleotides are TGTGCCAGCGCTTGGCGGGGGAGGTCAGATACGCAGTATTTT.